Sequencing of this T cell receptor (beta chain) was carried out in a study of T cells after posttransplantation cyclophosphamide. General study results and limits: Donor-recipient repertoire similarity was low at 1-2 months, rising over year one. After PTCy, TRB diversity resembled that of CNI/methotrexate controls. Tissue-infiltrating T cells from skin or gut overlapped little with blood T cells.

Worth noting for this clone: What it recognizes is unknown.

Cyclophosphamide on days +3 and +4 followed busulfan-fludarabine conditioning and a marrow graft. Trimming stripped 0 bases from V and 5 bases from J, with 7 bases between. Germline lookup yields CDR1 MNHEY and CDR2 SMNVEV (reference sequence). The CDR3 is 13 residues long. Here immunoSEQ multiplex PCR was the method, and the copy in TCRdb shows in-frame clones only, minus some. The table lists 6,000 to 7,500 clones, around 90% of them singletons, with around 4.5% in the top ten. The receptor comes from a male patient between 60 and 69 years old who received an allogeneic stem cell transplant from a related donor and was CMV-positive. Some T cells may trace back to the graft donor. The material was CD8+ T cells sorted from blood, obtained after allogeneic stem cell transplant with posttransplant cyclophosphamide. This chain connects TRBV27 to TRBJ1-2, with no clear D. CDR3 sequence (DNA): TGTGCCAGCAGTTTATCCGGTTTGTATGGCTACACCTTC. Its protein product is CASSLSGLYGYTF.